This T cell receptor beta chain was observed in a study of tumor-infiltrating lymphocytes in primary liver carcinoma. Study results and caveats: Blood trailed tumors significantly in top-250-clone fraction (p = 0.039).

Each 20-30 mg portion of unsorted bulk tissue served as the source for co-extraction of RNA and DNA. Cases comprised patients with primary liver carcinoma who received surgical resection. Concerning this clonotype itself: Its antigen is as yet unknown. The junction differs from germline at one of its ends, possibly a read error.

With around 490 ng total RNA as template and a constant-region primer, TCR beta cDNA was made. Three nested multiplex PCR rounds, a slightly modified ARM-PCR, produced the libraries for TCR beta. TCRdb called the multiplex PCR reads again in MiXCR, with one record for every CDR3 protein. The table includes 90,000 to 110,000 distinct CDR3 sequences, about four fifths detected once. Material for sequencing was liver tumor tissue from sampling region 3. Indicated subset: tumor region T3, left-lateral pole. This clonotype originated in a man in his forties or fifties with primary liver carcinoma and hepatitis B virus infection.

The chain's CDR3 is CVSATGRGNEQFF. Written as DNA, the CDR3 is TGTGTCAGCGCGACGGGAAGGGGTAATGAGCAGTTCTTC. The gene calls are TRBV6-2 or TRBV6-3 and TRBJ2-1; either TRBD1 or TRBD2 may fit D (5 bases each). The CDR3 spans 13 residues. Germline CDR1 is MNHEY and CDR2 is SVGEGT.